This T cell receptor (beta chain) was sequenced in a study of T cell responses to AZD1222 COVID-19 vaccine. Study overall: The study pooled second doses at about 4 or about 12 weeks. Regarding the study as a whole: Across the whole spike, CD4 TCRs peaked at regions 160-218 and 743-854. Unmutated variant regions reportedly attract nearly half of all spike-specific TCRs. Elevations in Spike-specific TCR breadth and depth followed administration of two AZD1222 doses.

The assay was immunoSEQ multiplex PCR, and TCRdb's table has in-frame clones only and misses some. In the table there are more than 110,000 clones, roughly 90% of which are singletons. Germline CDR1 WNHNN, CDR2 SYGVQD (reference sequence). The length of the CDR3 is 13 residues. V shed 4 bases, J shed 8 bases, and the junction held 7 bases outside the gene matches. Note on this clone: Its antigen is undetermined.

V usage is TRBV10-1 and J usage is TRBJ1-2; TRBD1 matches 7 bases. The specimen comprised peripheral blood, sampled on day 0 of AZD1222 vaccination. This TCR was sampled from an adult in good health. The CDR3 bases are TGCGCCAGCAGTGCCCGACAGGGTGGAGGCTACACCTTC. This codes for CASSARQGGGYTF.